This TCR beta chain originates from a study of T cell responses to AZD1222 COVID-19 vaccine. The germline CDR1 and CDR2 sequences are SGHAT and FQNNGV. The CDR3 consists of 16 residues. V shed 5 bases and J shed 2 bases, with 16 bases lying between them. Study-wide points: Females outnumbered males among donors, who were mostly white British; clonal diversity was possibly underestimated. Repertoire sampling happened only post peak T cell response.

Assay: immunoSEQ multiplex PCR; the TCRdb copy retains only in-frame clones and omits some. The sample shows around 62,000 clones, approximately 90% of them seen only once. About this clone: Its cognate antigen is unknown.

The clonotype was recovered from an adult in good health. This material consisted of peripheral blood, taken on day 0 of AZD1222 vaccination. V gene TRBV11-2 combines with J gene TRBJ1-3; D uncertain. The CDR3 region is CASSPIESGTGNTIYF. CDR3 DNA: TGTGCCAGCAGCCCGATAGAGTCGGGTACTGGAAACACCATATATTTT.